This TCR beta chain was recorded in a study of chemoradiotherapy in HPV16-positive cancers (dated by TCRdb to 2022 to 2024). For context, the study as a whole: Using functional T-cell assays on cells from a couple of HPV16-positive patients, the researchers defined candidate HPV-specific T-cell clones and common TCR motifs. The study asked whether T-cell immunity against the HPV oncoproteins E6 and E7 changes during chemoradiotherapy and whether it affects survival. The candidate HPV-specific TCRs and motifs were subsequently tracked in TCR repertoires obtained from roughly 90 patients with HPV-related cancers.

Concerning this clone itself: The antigen it recognizes is unknown. Per-base quality was not reported, and no clone a single base away is much larger than it.

The germline V gene encodes CDR1 SGDLS and CDR2 YYNGEE. The CDR3 contains 14 residues, cysteine and phenylalanine counted. Left in the record is the CDR3 DNA by itself, 42 bases read in frame from the first base. V lost 8 bases and J lost 7 bases, and the count of bases not matched to a germline gene is 11. The library was made by the immunoSEQ multiplex PCR assay. Sourced from immuneACCESS, this table was stored by TCRdb with only in-frame sequences that have V and J called. A share of the clones is absent; for the studies checked, an unresolved V gene accounts for under half, and the remainder has no known explanation. Counted in this sample were some 11,000 clones; under 75% of them appeared once. The ten largest clones capture 16% of the sample. Repertoires were sampled repeatedly over the course of chemoradiotherapy, so clonal expansion could be followed in the tumor microenvironment. Findings and caveats that apply to the study as a whole: In HPV16-positive patients, expansion of HPV-responsive T cells during chemoradiotherapy was associated with improved recurrence-free survival. Expansion of candidate HPV-specific clones and E7-related TCR motifs was observed in the tumor microenvironment during treatment, whereas no such expansion was observed for non-HPV-specific T cells. The survival association was reported for HPV16-positive patients, and the functional definition of HPV-specific T cells was derived from only two HPV16-positive patients.

The V gene is TRBV9 and the J gene is TRBJ1-2, and TRBD1 aligns with 10 junction nucleotides. Sampling was carried out from a patient who underwent chemoradiotherapy. The clonotype comes from a human donor with HPV-associated anogenital cancer. The CDR3 protein: CASGTGESGGGYTF. The nucleotide sequence is given as TGTGCCAGTGGGACAGGGGAATCCGGGGGTGGCTACACCTTC.